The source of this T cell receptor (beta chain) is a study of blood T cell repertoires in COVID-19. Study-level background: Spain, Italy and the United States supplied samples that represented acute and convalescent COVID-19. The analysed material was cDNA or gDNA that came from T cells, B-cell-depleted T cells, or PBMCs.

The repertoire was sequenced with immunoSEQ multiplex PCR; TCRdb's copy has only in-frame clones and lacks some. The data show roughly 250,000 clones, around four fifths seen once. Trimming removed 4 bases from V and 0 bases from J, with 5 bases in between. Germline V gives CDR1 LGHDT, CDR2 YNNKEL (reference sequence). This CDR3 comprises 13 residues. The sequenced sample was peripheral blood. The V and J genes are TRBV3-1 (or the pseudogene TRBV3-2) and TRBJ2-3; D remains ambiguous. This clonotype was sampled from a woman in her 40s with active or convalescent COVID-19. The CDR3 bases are TGTGCCAGCAGCCTTCTAAGCACAGATACGCAGTATTTT. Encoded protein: CASSLLSTDTQYF.